This T cell receptor (beta chain) is from a study of prognosis after radiotherapy for stage I lung cancer (TCRdb year 2021). Regarding the complete study: Between April 2018 and 2019, under 20 stage I NSCLC patients were enrolled in Nanjing, China. Roughly 5 patients had oligometastatic NSCLC after surgical resection of the primary tumor, and over eleven had newly diagnosed primary stage I lung tumors. Every patient was deemed medically inoperable, about a dozen because of comorbidities and more than 5 because they refused surgery. The cohort included about a dozen men and more than 5 women, with a median age of approximately 76 years and a range of about 50 to 85 years. About a dozen patients had adenocarcinoma and more than five had squamous cell carcinoma as the tumor histology. Image-guided IMRT or VMAT was used to deliver SBRT in 3 to 5 fractions at a biologically effective dose of at least 100 Gy. In every patient, SBRT was given without any concurrent therapy. About 20% of the 19 patients developed distant metastases after SBRT, at a median of about 7 months; the other 15 showed no significant progression. This study profiled peripheral blood TCR beta repertoires from stage I NSCLC patients before and after stereotactic body radiotherapy and linked the repertoires to distant failure. A total of approximately 38 blood samples from roughly 20 patients were sequenced, with one sample obtained before and one obtained after SBRT for each patient.

No patient had a history of other malignancies or prior chemotherapy or radiotherapy, and all had node-negative disease on CT and PET/CT. At each of two time points, roughly 6.5 milliliters of peripheral venous blood were collected in EDTA tubes. Ficoll-Paque Plus density-gradient centrifugation was used to isolate PBMCs. Immediately after collection, samples were stored at -80 degrees C until analysis. The paper as a whole reports these results and caveats: All reported P values were unadjusted for multiple comparisons. Whether the expanded TCR clones were tumor-specific was not determined. A decrease in unique TCR clone counts was observed after SBRT (median about 10,000 before versus several thousand after; Wilcoxon paired P=0.011). Differences in TRBV and TRBJ usage frequencies by metastasis status were reportedly observed in two V genes at baseline and in several V and two J genes after SBRT. Post-SBRT Shannon entropy and its change from baseline were lower in patients who developed distant metastases; baseline Shannon entropy was not associated with metastases. The study was limited by its small cohort and short follow-up, and the findings require independent validation.

Two rounds of multiplex PCR on genomic DNA were used to amplify the TCR beta CDR3 region. In the first round of PCR, primers specific to each TRBV and TRBJ gene were used, and the primer sequences are filed in Chinese patent CN105087789A. The second PCR round used universal primers. The Roche High Pure PCR Template Preparation Kit was used to extract genomic DNA from the frozen PBMCs. Libraries were sequenced paired-end with 151 bp reads on an Illumina HiSeq 3000. The paper's data handling went like this. CutAdapt was used to discard raw reads that did not contain the multiplex PCR primer sequences. Using PEAR, the high-quality paired reads were merged into contigs. By alignment to reference sequences, MiXCR assigned TRB V, D and J gene segments to each contig. To remove sequencing errors, CDR3 sequences were clustered according to base quality and sequence similarity. Diversity was measured as Shannon entropy normalized by the natural log of productive TCR sequence number. To get clonality, Shannon entropy was divided by the natural log of the number of unique clonotypes, and that result was subtracted from one. The Youden index of ROC curves was used to select progression-free survival cut-offs for repertoire metrics, and analyses were performed in R 3.5.3. TCRdb reprocessing: public reads trimmed at Q25 with fastp, clones called with MiXCR, in-frame beta chains kept. Rows matching on CDR3 protein sequence are summarized as one entry with the most common DNA and genes. These V and J calls rely on TCRdb rather than the paper's analysis. The sample table shows around 20,000 distinct CDR3 sequences, and around 45% are seen once. The leading ten clones occupy 30% to 40% of the sample.

Deletion took 11 bases off V and 9 bases off J, with a span of 20 bases between the germline ends. The germline V gene sets CDR1 to MNHEY and CDR2 to SVGEGT. Counted from cysteine to phenylalanine, this CDR3 has 14 amino acids. The DNA shown is the 42-base CDR3, in frame from base 1. In its sample, this clonotype comes out as medium-sized (0.01 to 0.1%). Which antigen it targets is not known. Base quality data are lacking; no much larger clone is found one base away. This clonotype originated in a donor older than 45 with non-small cell lung cancer. The chain employs TRBV6-2 or TRBV6-3 and TRBJ1-6; the D gene cannot be named for sure. The sequenced sample was PBMCs, obtained before or after stereotactic body radiation therapy (not recorded which). The CDR3 region has the sequence CAARNGVPGSPLHF. The bases read TGTGCCGCTAGAAACGGGGTACCAGGTTCACCCCTCCACTTT.